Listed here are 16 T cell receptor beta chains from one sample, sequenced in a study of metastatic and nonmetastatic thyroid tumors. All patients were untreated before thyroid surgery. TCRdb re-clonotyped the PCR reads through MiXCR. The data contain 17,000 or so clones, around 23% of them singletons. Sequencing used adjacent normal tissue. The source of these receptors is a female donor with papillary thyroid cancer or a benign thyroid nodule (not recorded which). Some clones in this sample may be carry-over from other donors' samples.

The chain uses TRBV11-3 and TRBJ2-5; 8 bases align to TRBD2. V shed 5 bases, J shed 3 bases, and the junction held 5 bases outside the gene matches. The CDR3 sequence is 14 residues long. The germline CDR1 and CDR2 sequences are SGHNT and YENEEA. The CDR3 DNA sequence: TGTGCCAGCAGCCCCGGGGGGGACGAAGAGACCCAGTACTTC. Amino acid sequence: CASSPGGDEETQYF.

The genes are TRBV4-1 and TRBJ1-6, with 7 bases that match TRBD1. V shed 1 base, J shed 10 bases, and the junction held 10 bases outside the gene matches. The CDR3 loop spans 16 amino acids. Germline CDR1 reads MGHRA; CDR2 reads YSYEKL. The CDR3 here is CASSQGQGTVGSPLHF. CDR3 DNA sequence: TGCGCCAGCAGCCAAGGCCAGGGGACAGTCGGATCACCCCTCCACTTT.

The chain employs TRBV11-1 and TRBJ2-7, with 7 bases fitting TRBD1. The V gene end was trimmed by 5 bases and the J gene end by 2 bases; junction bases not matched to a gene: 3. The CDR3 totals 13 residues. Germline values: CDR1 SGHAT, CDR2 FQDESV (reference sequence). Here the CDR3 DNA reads TGTGCCAGCAGCCCGGACAGGACCTACGAGCAGTACTTC. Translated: CASSPDRTYEQYF.

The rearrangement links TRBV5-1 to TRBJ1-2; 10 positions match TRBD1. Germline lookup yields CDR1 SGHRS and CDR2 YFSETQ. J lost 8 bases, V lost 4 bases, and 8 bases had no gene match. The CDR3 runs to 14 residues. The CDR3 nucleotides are TGCGCCAGCAGCAGGGACAGGGGAATCTCCGGCTACACCTTC. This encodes CASSRDRGISGYTF. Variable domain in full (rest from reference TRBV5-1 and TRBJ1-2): KAGVTQTPRYLIKTRGQQVTLSCSPISGHRSVSWYQQTPGQGLQFLFEYFSETQRNKGNFPGRFSGRQFSNSRSEMNVSTLELGDSALYLCASSRDRGISGYTFGSGTRLTVV.

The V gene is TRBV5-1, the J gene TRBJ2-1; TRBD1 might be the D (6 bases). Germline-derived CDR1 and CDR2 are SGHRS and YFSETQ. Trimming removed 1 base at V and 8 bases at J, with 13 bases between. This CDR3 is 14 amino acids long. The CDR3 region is CASSLLDRSDEQFF. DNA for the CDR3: TGCGCCAGCAGCTTGCTCGACAGGTCGGATGAGCAGTTCTTC. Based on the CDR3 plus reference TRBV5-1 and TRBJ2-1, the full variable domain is KAGVTQTPRYLIKTRGQQVTLSCSPISGHRSVSWYQQTPGQGLQFLFEYFSETQRNKGNFPGRFSGRQFSNSRSEMNVSTLELGDSALYLCASSLLDRSDEQFFGPGTRLTVL.

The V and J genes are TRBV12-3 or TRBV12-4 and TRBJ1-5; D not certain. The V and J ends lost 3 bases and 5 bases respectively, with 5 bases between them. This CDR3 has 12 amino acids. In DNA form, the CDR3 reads TGTGCCAGCAGTTTCACGGATCAGCCCCAGCATTTT. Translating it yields CASSFTDQPQHF.

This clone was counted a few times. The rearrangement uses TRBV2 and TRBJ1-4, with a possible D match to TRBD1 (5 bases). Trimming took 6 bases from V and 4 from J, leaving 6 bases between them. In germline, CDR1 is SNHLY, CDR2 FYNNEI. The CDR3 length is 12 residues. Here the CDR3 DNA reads TGTGCCAGCAGACAGGTTAATGAAAAACTGTTTTTT. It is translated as CASRQVNEKLFF.

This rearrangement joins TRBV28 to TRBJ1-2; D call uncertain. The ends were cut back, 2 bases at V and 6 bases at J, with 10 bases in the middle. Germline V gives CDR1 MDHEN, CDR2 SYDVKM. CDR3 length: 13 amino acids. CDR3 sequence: CASSLGRSDGYTF. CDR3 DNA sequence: TGTGCCAGCAGTTTAGGGCGGAGCGATGGCTACACCTTC.

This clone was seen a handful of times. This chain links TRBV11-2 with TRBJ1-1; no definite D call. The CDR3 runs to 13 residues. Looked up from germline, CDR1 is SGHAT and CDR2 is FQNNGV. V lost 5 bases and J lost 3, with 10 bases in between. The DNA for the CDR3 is TGTGCCAGCAGCCTTACCCGGGACACTGAAGCTTTCTTT. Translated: CASSLTRDTEAFF.

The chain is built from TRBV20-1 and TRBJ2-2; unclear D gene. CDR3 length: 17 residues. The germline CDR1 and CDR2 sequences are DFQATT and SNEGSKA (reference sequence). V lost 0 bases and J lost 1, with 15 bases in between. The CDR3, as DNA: TGCAGTGCTAGAGAAAGACGCCCCAGTGGGAACACCGGGGAGCTGTTTTTT. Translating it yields CSARERRPSGNTGELFF.

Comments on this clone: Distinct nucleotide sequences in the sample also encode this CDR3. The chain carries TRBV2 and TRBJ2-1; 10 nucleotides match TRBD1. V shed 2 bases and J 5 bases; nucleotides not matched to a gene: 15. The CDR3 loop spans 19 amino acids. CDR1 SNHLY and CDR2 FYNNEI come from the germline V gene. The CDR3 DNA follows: TGTGCCAGCAGTGAATACCCGAACCGAAGAGGGACAGGGGACAATGAGCAGTTCTTC. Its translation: CASSEYPNRRGTGDNEQFF. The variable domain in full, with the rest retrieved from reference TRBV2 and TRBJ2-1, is EPEVTQTPSHQVTQMGQEVILRCVPISNHLYFYWYRQILGQKVEFLVSFYNNEISEKSEIFDDQFSVERPDGSNFTLKIRSTKLEDSAMYFCASSEYPNRRGTGDNEQFFGPGTRLTVL.

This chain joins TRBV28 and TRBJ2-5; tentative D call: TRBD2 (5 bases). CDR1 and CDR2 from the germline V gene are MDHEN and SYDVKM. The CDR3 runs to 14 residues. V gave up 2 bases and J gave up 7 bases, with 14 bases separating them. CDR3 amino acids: CASSLAGVSVTQYF. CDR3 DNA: TGTGCCAGCAGTTTAGCCGGGGTTTCGGTGACCCAGTACTTC.

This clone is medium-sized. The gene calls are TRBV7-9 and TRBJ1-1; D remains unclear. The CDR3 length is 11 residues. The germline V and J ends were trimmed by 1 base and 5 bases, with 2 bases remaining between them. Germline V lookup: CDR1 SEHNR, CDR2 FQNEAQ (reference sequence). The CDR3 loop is CASSLETEAFF. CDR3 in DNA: TGTGCCAGCAGCTTAGAGACTGAAGCTTTCTTT.

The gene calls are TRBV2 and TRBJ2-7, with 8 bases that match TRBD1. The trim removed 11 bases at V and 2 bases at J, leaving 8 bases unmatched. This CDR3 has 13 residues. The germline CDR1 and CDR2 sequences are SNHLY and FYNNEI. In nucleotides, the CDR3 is TGTGCCCGACGAGACAGGGGAACCTACGAGCAGTACTTC. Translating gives CARRDRGTYEQYF.

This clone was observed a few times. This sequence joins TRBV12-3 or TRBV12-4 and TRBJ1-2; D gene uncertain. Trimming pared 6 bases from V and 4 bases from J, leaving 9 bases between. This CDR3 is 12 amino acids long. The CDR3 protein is CASSPRIYGYTF. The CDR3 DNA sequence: TGTGCCAGCAGCCCCAGGATCTATGGCTACACCTTC.

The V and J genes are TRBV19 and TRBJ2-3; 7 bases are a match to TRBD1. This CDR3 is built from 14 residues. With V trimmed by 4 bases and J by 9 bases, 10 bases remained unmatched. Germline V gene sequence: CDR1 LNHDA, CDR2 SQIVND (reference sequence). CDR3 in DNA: TGTGCCAGTAGTAGGACAGGACTCACAGGAACGCAGTATTTT. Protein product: CASSRTGLTGTQYF. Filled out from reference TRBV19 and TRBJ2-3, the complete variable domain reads DGGITQSPKYLFRKEGQNVTLSCEQNLNHDAMYWYRQDPGQGLRLIYYSQIVNDFQKGDIAEGYSVSREKKESFPLTVTSAQKNPTAFYLCASSRTGLTGTQYFGPGTRLTVL.